Below, one T cell receptor (beta chain) is given with its context. What antigen it recognizes has not been identified. Nothing much larger sits one base from this clone, and base qualities are not available. Libraries came from the immunoSEQ multiplex PCR assay. For the multiplex PCR, a mixture combining 60 forward primers for TCR Vbeta segments and 13 reverse primers for TCR Jbeta segments was used. A multiplex PCR assay on genomic DNA amplified the CDR3 region of rearranged TCR beta genes. On the Illumina HiSeq System, the amplified TCR beta libraries were sequenced as 87-base-pair reads. The authors' pipeline ran thus. Across the 700 or so repertoires, a later analysis counted 75 million to 90 million unique TCR beta chains, approximately 12 million of which were shared by at least two donors. Raw reads were error-corrected and collapsed into unique sequences with a nearest-neighbor algorithm that merged closely related sequences to remove PCR and sequencing errors. Alignment of CDR3 sequences to IMGT reference sequences was used to assign V, D and J gene segments. Each retained sequence needed at least a six-nucleotide match to both a V gene segment and a J gene segment. A rearrangement counted as productive if the CDR3 had no stop codons and remained in frame with V and J, and every other rearrangement counted as non-productive. Following IMGT convention, CDR3 was defined as the stretch from the second conserved V-encoded cysteine up to the conserved J-encoded phenylalanine. The earlier analysis of 500 to 750 of the donors excluded any sequence lacking an unambiguous match to a single V gene segment. In an earlier analysis of almost 600 of the donors, a V segment was called functional when productive rearrangements were above 56.7%, and segregating when the standard deviation between donors exceeded 5%. A statistical classification framework was developed to diagnose cytomegalovirus status using the catalog of TCR beta chain sequences. V and J gene assignment, in a later analysis, came from comparing TCR nucleotide sequences with IMGT/GENE-DB human TR gene sequences. In a later analysis, CDR3 sequences and most-parsimonious VDJ recombination scenarios were assigned using the TCRdist pipeline. In a later analysis, each TCR beta chain was defined by its CDR3 amino acid sequence together with its V-gene family, and reads without a unique V-gene family were excluded. To address suspected cross-contamination and a sequencing artifact, a later analysis removed a few hundred highly shared, low-generation-probability nucleotide sequences. A later analysis calculated a clonal expansion index for each public chain from normalized within-repertoire ranks of inferred template counts. A later analysis computed generation probabilities with a VDJ recombination model fitted to out-of-frame rearrangements, and checked the results against IGoR. In a later analysis, hypergeometric tests were used to score TCR-TCR, TCR-HLA and TCR-CMV co-occurrence, with a repertoire-size bias correction applied to TCR pairs. False discovery rates were estimated in a later analysis by permuting HLA or CMV assignments 20 times. A later analysis grouped co-occurring TCRs with DBSCAN, adding TCRdist sequence similarity when clustering within HLA-allele-positive subsets. Co-occurrence clustering excluded repertoires with fewer than 30,000 or more than 120,000 public chains, plus five with anomalous nucleotide sharing. TCRdb limited this immuneACCESS table to in-frame rearrangements with V and J called. A share of clones is missing; checked studies link under half to unresolved V genes, and the rest is unexplained. D and trimming come from the DNA, and the V and J calls and clone size come from that table. The sample table records roughly 130,000 clones; less than 85% of these occur just once. The biggest ten clones account for 1% of the sample.

At the junction V is shortened by 2 bases and J by 4 bases, with 8 bases in between. The CDR3, from cysteine to phenylalanine, totals 13 residues. The only DNA kept is the CDR3, 39 bases in frame from the first base. Reading the germline V gene gives CDR1 MNHEY and CDR2 SVGAGI. The data originate from a study of cytomegalovirus exposure and HLA in healthy donors (dated by TCRdb to the late 2010s). Some background on the complete study: In an earlier analysis of 550 to 750 of the donors, about 270 Gb of sequence data and 90 million to 120 million unique TCR beta sequences from 180 million or so T cells were reported. Around 300 gigabases of sequencing data and some 85 million unique TCR sequences were included in an early release covering about 620 HLA-typed donors. Of the 300 to 500 genotyped donors, roughly 76% were placed in the genetic ancestry cluster associated with self-reported Caucasian donors. The study aimed to test whether cataloging public T cell receptors could reveal signatures of past pathogen exposure. The T cell repertoires of 666 subjects were profiled by immunosequencing and related to cytomegalovirus serostatus. In addition to the first cohort of about 650 subjects, a separate validation cohort of around 110 different subjects was used. The study combined high-throughput TCR immunosequencing, statistical association of individual TCRs with disease status, and machine learning to predict cytomegalovirus infection status. A later analysis re-examined previously published TCR beta repertoires from hundreds of donors and added high-resolution HLA genotyping to investigate patterns of TCR occurrence. Rather than using new phenotypic data, the later analysis identified candidate immune exposures from TCR beta sequences and from how often those sequences occurred across donors. To decide whether each TCR beta V gene segment behaved as functional or pseudogenic, an earlier analysis of nearly 600 of the donors relied on high-throughput TCR beta sequencing. Donor age, sex, ethnicity and CMV serostatus were compiled together with the repertoire data. A later genetic analysis used genome-wide SNP genotypes for about 60% of the roughly 700 donors, treating that subset as a discovery cohort. All discovery cohort repertoires had been generated using a single sequencing platform. Both class I and class II loci were covered by HLA typing, at four-digit resolution. Typing coverage varied by locus: roughly 620-640 donors for A, B, C, DRB1 and DQB1; 500 to 550 for DQA1; 600 to 610 for DPA1; roughly 450 for DPB1. Because of strong linkage in the cohort, roughly five DR-DQ haplotypes were treated as single units for association and clustering. On average, 235,054 unique TCR beta nucleotide sequences were sequenced per donor among a few hundred genotyped donors of the cohort, with about 19% of those sequences being non-productive.

The cohort consisted of 666 healthy bone marrow donors. At the time of sampling, every cohort member was nominally healthy, though immune exposures that went unrecorded were likely present. The donor tested CMV seronegative, placing the donor among the 350 or so seronegative members of the cohort. A peripheral blood sample was provided by each donor, and peripheral blood mononuclear cells were used for TCR beta sequencing. Genomic DNA extraction from the blood cell samples was performed with the Qiagen DNeasy Blood Extraction Kit. Broader findings and caveats from the paper: A later analysis found that TCR association rates varied across HLA loci, with DRB1 alleles showing the most associated TCRs and HLA-C alleles the fewest. In a later genetic analysis, a missense DCLRE1C variant was associated with V-gene and J-gene trimming of TCR beta chains, and the association was replicated in an independent cohort. According to a later genetic analysis, donors in an Asian-associated ancestry cluster had fewer N-insertions in productive TCRs than the approximately 630-donor mean. This cohort had only TCR beta chains sequenced, and the lack of alpha or paired-chain data limited which features could be detected. At a false discovery rate of 0.05, a later analysis linked approximately 18,000 TCR beta sequences to specific HLA alleles. Compared with equally common non-associated chains, HLA-associated TCR beta chains in a later analysis were more clonally expanded and had lower generation probabilities. Most TCR sequences were seen in very few donors, while some public TCRs were found in many individuals. Some IMGT-functional V segments, including TRBV6-2 and TRBV6-3, could not be distinguished by the 87-base-pair reads and were therefore excluded. In an earlier analysis of fewer than 700 of the donors, most TCR beta V segments appeared in productive rearrangements about 90% or about 30% of the time, broadly matching IMGT annotations. A further reported finding was that TCR beta sequences accurately predicted the HLA-A and HLA-B alleles for most subjects in the first cohort. Strong co-occurrence of HLA alleles, especially DR and DQ, made assigning TCR associations to individual alleles difficult. Because some donors lacked HLA typing at each locus, the association tests relied only on the typed subset. The study gave a list of more than 150 TCR beta chains associated with cytomegalovirus. Linkage disequilibrium might explain the correlated functional status among segregating V segments, but an unknown experimental factor could not be ruled out. The only immune exposure information available for the cohort was CMV serostatus. The authors suggested that the approach could potentially be generalized to other disease states and immunological phenotypes. Sequencing depth was assumed to be roughly uniform across donors in the presence/absence analyses, though that assumption may not hold. The earlier analysis of 587 of the donors excluded seventeen rarely observed V segments, including chromosome 9 orphons, because counts were too low. In vitro tests confirmed that a few of the cytomegalovirus-associated TCR beta chains recognize cytomegalovirus antigens. The classifier was reported to diagnose cytomegalovirus status with high specificity and sensitivity in both the original cohort and the validation cohort. In a later analysis, most CMV-associated TCR beta chains were found to appear HLA-restricted, with HLA associations seemingly driven largely by CMV exposure. According to a later analysis, parvovirus B19, influenza, CMV and Epstein-Barr virus appeared linked to several top co-occurrence clusters. A cluster of highly shared sequence variants was judged likely to be a technical artifact of the sequencing pipeline.

This receptor was identified in a man aged 35-49 years in good health and CMV-seronegative. What was sequenced was PBMCs. The chain links TRBV6-5 with TRBJ1-1; too little of a D gene remains to name it. The CDR3 region: CASSYTVSTEAFF. The nucleotide sequence is TGTGCCAGCAGTTACACGGTGTCCACTGAAGCTTTCTTT.